These 17 T cell receptor beta chains came from one sample sequenced in a study of blood T cell repertoires in COVID-19. The repertoire was sequenced with immunoSEQ multiplex PCR; TCRdb's copy has only in-frame clones and lacks some. The sample holds around 170,000 clones, over 75% seen once. Sequencing was carried out using peripheral blood. The receptor source for this set is a man between 70 and 80 years old who had recovered from COVID-19.

The rearrangement links TRBV5-5 to TRBJ2-1; no firm D call. Trimming stripped 5 bases from V and 0 bases from J, with 12 bases between. CDR1 and CDR2 from the germline V gene are SGHKS and YYEKEE (reference sequence). This CDR3 has 15 amino acids. CDR3 sequence: CASRLIPTSYNEQFF. The CDR3 DNA reads as TGTGCCAGCAGATTGATCCCTACCTCCTACAATGAGCAGTTCTTC.

This sequence joins TRBV7-8 and TRBJ2-7; 9 bases are a match to TRBD1. CDR1 is SGHVS and CDR2 is FQNEAQ in the germline V gene. This CDR3 spans 13 amino acids. Trimming cost V 8 bases and J 3 bases; bases outside gene matches: 5. The CDR3 region has the DNA TGTGCCAGCCGGGACAGGGTCGACTACGAGCAGTACTTC. This sequence encodes CASRDRVDYEQYF.

The chain couples TRBV6-6 to TRBJ2-2; TRBD2 matches at 8 bases. The CDR3 contains 15 residues. V shed 6 bases and J 2 bases; nucleotides not matched to a gene: 5. Germline-derived CDR1 and CDR2 are MNHNY and SVGAGI (reference sequence). CDR3 amino acids: CASSKRERNTGELFF. The DNA of the CDR3 is TGTGCCAGCAGCAAGCGGGAGAGAAACACCGGGGAGCTGTTTTTT.

In this sample, this clone turned up once. The genes are TRBV5-1 and TRBJ2-7; 8 bases line up with TRBD2. The germline gives CDR1 SGHRS, CDR2 YFSETQ. The CDR3 totals 14 residues. V was clipped by 0 bases and J by 9 bases; unmatched bases: 8. Written as DNA, the CDR3 is TGCGCCAGCAGCTTGGGGGATGATCTAGCGGGGCAGTACTTC. Translating gives CASSLGDDLAGQYF. Full variable domain (rest looked up from reference TRBV5-1 and TRBJ2-7): KAGVTQTPRYLIKTRGQQVTLSCSPISGHRSVSWYQQTPGQGLQFLFEYFSETQRNKGNFPGRFSGRQFSNSRSEMNVSTLELGDSALYLCASSLGDDLAGQYFGPGTRLTVT.

This chain connects TRBV6-2 or TRBV6-3 to TRBJ2-1; D is unresolved. Germline CDR1 and CDR2: MNHEY and SVGEGT. The ends were cut back, 0 bases at V and 0 bases at J, with 6 bases in the middle. The CDR3 consists of 15 residues. DNA for the CDR3: TGTGCCAGCAGTTACTCCGAGAGCTCCTACAATGAGCAGTTCTTC. Amino acid sequence: CASSYSESSYNEQFF.

The chain links TRBV11-2 to TRBJ2-3; TRBD1 aligns across 8 bases. The CDR3 consists of 15 residues. Germline CDR1 is SGHAT and CDR2 is FQNNGV. V shed 4 bases, J shed 0 bases, and the junction held 3 bases outside the gene matches. The CDR3 spells CASSSRDRSTDTQYF. In DNA form, the CDR3 reads TGTGCCAGCAGCTCCCGGGACAGGAGCACAGATACGCAGTATTTT.

This chain joins TRBV6-4 and TRBJ1-1; possibly TRBD1 for D (6 bases). Trimming shortened V by 7 bases and J by 0 bases, and 12 bases separated the two germline ends. Germline loops: CDR1 MRHNA, CDR2 SNTAGT. This CDR3 has 14 amino acids. The CDR3 sequence is CASKPDRMNTEAFF. CDR3 DNA: TGTGCCAGCAAACCCGACAGGATGAACACTGAAGCTTTCTTT.

This rearrangement joins TRBV24-1 to TRBJ1-1, with no clear D. The V end lost 9 bases, the J end lost 1 base, and 11 bases lay between the germline ends. The CDR3 has 13 amino acids. CDR1 and CDR2 (germline): KGHDR, SFDVKD. In DNA, the CDR3 is TGTGCCACCCGTGGCCCCGGGAACACTGAAGCTTTCTTT. Encoded protein: CATRGPGNTEAFF.

The CDR3 spells CASSEIRRPEAFF. The CDR3 DNA is TGTGCCAGCAGTGAAATTCGGAGACCTGAAGCTTTCTTT. The rearrangement links TRBV6-1 to TRBJ1-1; D remains unclear. This CDR3 contains 13 residues. The germline gives CDR1 MNHNS, CDR2 SASEGT. Trimming removed 2 bases from V and 6 bases from J, with 10 bases in between.

This clone was recorded once. V usage is TRBV2 and J usage is TRBJ2-3; a weak D match, TRBD2 (6 bases). Trimming removed 7 bases at V and 1 base at J, with 12 bases between. Germline CDR1 SNHLY, CDR2 FYNNEI. The CDR3 has 14 residues. The CDR3 DNA reads as TGTGCCAGCAAGGGCAGGAGGGGCACAGATACGCAGTATTTT. It codes for CASKGRRGTDTQYF. Complete variable domain (other parts from reference TRBV2 and TRBJ2-3): EPEVTQTPSHQVTQMGQEVILRCVPISNHLYFYWYRQILGQKVEFLVSFYNNEISEKSEIFDDQFSVERPDGSNFTLKIRSTKLEDSAMYFCASKGRRGTDTQYFGPGTRLTVL.

The CDR3 sequence: CASSLTGTVTTDTQYF. The CDR3 DNA reads as TGTGCCAGTAGTTTAACCGGGACAGTAACCACAGATACGCAGTATTTT. The rearrangement uses TRBV19 and TRBJ2-3, with TRBD1 identical over 7 bases. The CDR3 totals 16 residues. Germline lookup yields CDR1 LNHDA and CDR2 SQIVND (reference sequence). V lost 5 bases to trimming and J lost 2 bases; unmatched junction nucleotides: 10.

Concerning this clone itself: At one end, the junction sequence differs from germline, possibly due to a read error. The rearrangement joins TRBV5-1 to TRBJ1-4, with 7 bases identical to TRBD1. In germline, CDR1 is SGHRS, CDR2 YFSETQ. There are 14 residues in the CDR3. The CDR3 nucleotides are TGCGCCAGCAGCTTGGAGGGGGCTAACGAAAAACTGTTTTTT. It codes for CASSLEGANEKLFF.

V gene TRBV7-9 combines with J gene TRBJ2-3; D is perhaps TRBD2 (5 bases). Germline loops: CDR1 SEHNR, CDR2 FQNEAQ (reference sequence). The CDR3 consists of 14 residues. Trimming took 5 bases from V and 0 from J, leaving 9 bases between them. The CDR3 loop is CASSGLTSTDTQYF. CDR3 DNA sequence: TGTGCCAGCAGCGGACTGACTAGCACAGATACGCAGTATTTT.

The chain recombines TRBV5-1 with TRBJ2-1, with D uncertain. V lost 2 bases and J 0 bases, leaving 9 bases between the germline ends. In germline, CDR1 is SGHRS, CDR2 YFSETQ. The CDR3 covers 15 residues. Here the CDR3 reads CASSFVESSYNEQFF. The DNA for the CDR3 is TGCGCCAGCAGCTTCGTCGAGAGCTCCTACAATGAGCAGTTCTTC.

The V and J genes are TRBV24-1 and TRBJ2-1; 10 bases are shared with TRBD2. The CDR3 is 14 amino acids. CDR1 is KGHDR and CDR2 is SFDVKD in the germline V gene. V trimming: 6 bases; J trimming: 9 bases; junction bases outside the gene matches: 7. The CDR3 DNA reads TGTGCCACCAGTAGTCTAGCGGGAGTAAGTGAGCAGTTCTTC. Translated: CATSSLAGVSEQFF.

This chain uses TRBV29-1 with TRBJ2-5; possibly TRBD2 for D (6 bases). Germline-derived CDR1 and CDR2 are SQVTM and ANQGSEA. V lost 8 bases, J lost 1 base, and 14 bases lay in between. The CDR3 runs 13 residues. The CDR3 region is CSLLGTSQETQYF. Written as DNA, the CDR3 is TGCAGCTTATTAGGGACTTCCCAAGAGACCCAGTACTTC. The complete variable domain, with remaining parts taken from reference TRBV29-1 and TRBJ2-5, reads SAVISQKPSRDICQRGTSLTIQCQVDSQVTMMFWYRQQPGQSLTLIATANQGSEATYESGFVIDKFPISRPNLTFSTLTVSNMSPEDSSIYLCSLLGTSQETQYFGPGTRLLVL.

This clone turned up a few times. The chain uses TRBV11-2 and TRBJ2-1; D is perhaps TRBD2 (6 bases). Trimming shortened V by 0 bases and J by 4 bases, and 10 bases separated the two germline ends. The CDR3 covers 15 residues. Germline-derived CDR1 and CDR2 are SGHAT and FQNNGV. This CDR3 reads CASSLEPGLYNEQFF. CDR3 coding DNA: TGTGCCAGCAGCTTAGAGCCGGGACTTTACAATGAGCAGTTCTTC.